These T cell receptor beta chains were read from a single sample in a study of cytomegalovirus exposure and HLA in healthy donors. TCRdb's copy holds only in-frame clones and misses some; the assay was immunoSEQ multiplex PCR. The table lists approximately 130,000 clones, 76% of them singletons. Material: PBMCs. These TCRs come from a female donor in good health and CMV-seropositive. Both conserved end residues are part of each CDR3. A D gene is named only where the DNA matches it firmly. Rows may omit the clone size; those that give it use once, few, many or a size class.

TRBV14	TRBD1	.	TRBJ2-7	TGTGCCAGCAGCCAGTGGGACAGACTCTACGAGCAGTACTTC	CASSQWDRLYEQYF
TRBV5-1	.	.	TRBJ2-7	TGCGCCAGCAGCTCGGCCGAGGTCTCCTACGAGCAGTACTTC	CASSSAEVSYEQYF
TRBV9	TRBD1	.	TRBJ2-2	TGTGCCAGCACCGACAGGGGGCTGGCCGGGGAGCTGTTTTTT	CASTDRGLAGELFF
TRBV7-9	TRBD2	.	TRBJ2-7	TGTGCCAGCAGCTTAGTAGCGGGTGGCGAGCAGTACTTC	CASSLVAGGEQYF
TRBV29-1	TRBD2	few	TRBJ2-5	TGCAGCGTTGAGGGGGTTGGGGGGGTCACCCAGTACTTC	CSVEGVGGVTQYF
TRBV5-6	TRBD1	.	TRBJ2-7	TGTGCCAGCAGCTTCAAGGACAGGGTGTCCTACGAGCAGTACTTC	CASSFKDRVSYEQYF
TRBV28	.	.	TRBJ1-2	TGTGCCAGCAGTTTAAGGGATCTAGCCGATGGCTACACCTTC	CASSLRDLADGYTF
TRBV18	.	.	TRBJ1-6	TGTGCCAGCTCACCACGGCAGATCCAAAATTCACCCCTCCACTTT	CASSPRQIQNSPLHF
TRBV18	TRBD1	few	TRBJ2-7	TGTGCCAGCTCACCATCCATTCGGACAGGGGGTGGCGAGCAGTACTTC	CASSPSIRTGGGEQYF
TRBV7-6	.	.	TRBJ2-3	TGTGCCAGCAGCCGGGTGGGGGGGCATACGCAGTATTTT	CASSRVGGHTQYF
TRBV10-3	TRBD1	.	TRBJ1-6	TGTGCCATCAGCGATGACAGGGCAGATAGTTCACCCCTCCACTTT	CAISDDRADSSPLHF
TRBV18	TRBD1	.	TRBJ2-7	TGTGCCAGCTCGCGGACAGGGGGCGACGAGCAGTACTTC	CASSRTGGDEQYF
TRBV27	.	.	TRBJ2-7	TGTGCCAGCAGTTATACAGGGATGAGCTCCTACGAGCAGTACTTC	CASSYTGMSSYEQYF
TRBV2	TRBD2	.	TRBJ2-7	TGTGCCAGCAGTGTGGGACTAGGAACTTACGAGCAGTACTTC	CASSVGLGTYEQYF
TRBV2	.	few	TRBJ2-2	TGTGCCAGCAGCCGAGCCAGGGTTAAGAATGGCGGGGAGCTGTTTTTT	CASSRARVKNGGELFF
TRBV5-1	.	.	TRBJ2-7	TGCGCCAGCAGCTTGGGCAGGGAATACGAGCAGTACTTC	CASSLGREYEQYF
TRBV10-2	.	.	TRBJ1-4	TGCGCCAGCACACAGGGTAATGAAAAACTGTTTTTT	CASTQGNEKLFF
TRBV6-1	.	few	TRBJ1-1	TGTGCCAGCAGCACTGAACCGAACACTGAAGCTTTCTTT	CASSTEPNTEAFF
TRBV10-3	.	.	TRBJ2-5	TGTGCCATCACCGGGGAAGGTGGGCTTCAGACCCAGTACTTC	CAITGEGGLQTQYF
TRBV27	TRBD1	.	TRBJ1-1	TGTGCCACCAAAGATATTCCAGGGGGAGTGCGTTCTTTCTTT	CATKDIPGGVRSFF
TRBV7-9	.	.	TRBJ2-2	TGTGCCAGCAGCACAACAAAGACGGGACACTTAAGGCGAGCCGGGGAGCTGTTTTTT	CASSTTKTGHLRRAGELFF
TRBV28	.	.	TRBJ2-7	TGTGCCAGCAGTCCTACAGGTCTGTCGGGCGAGCAGTACTTC	CASSPTGLSGEQYF
TRBV28	TRBD1	.	TRBJ2-7	TGTGCCAGCAGCACACTTCGGGACAGCTTCTTC	CASSTLRDSFF
TRBV10-3	.	few	TRBJ2-7	TGTGCCATCAGAACTGATTCCTACGAGCAGTACTTC	CAIRTDSYEQYF
TRBV25-1	.	.	TRBJ1-4	TGTGCCAGCAGTGACCCCCTAACGAATGAAAAACTGTTTTTT	CASSDPLTNEKLFF
TRBV6-5	.	few	TRBJ2-3	TGTGCCAGCAGTTATGCGAGCACAGATACGCAGTATTTT	CASSYASTDTQYF
TRBV6-5	.	.	TRBJ2-5	TGTGCCAGCAGATCACAGGGTGCAATACAAGAGACCCAGTACTTC	CASRSQGAIQETQYF
TRBV28	.	once	TRBJ1-1	TGTGCCAGCAGTTCATACCCCACTCCTGACATCGGATCTGAAGCTTTCTTT	CASSSYPTPDIGSEAFF
TRBV5-6	.	.	TRBJ2-5	TGTGCCAGCAGCTACCGCCAGGGACTCAGCAAAGAGACCCAGTACTTC	CASSYRQGLSKETQYF
TRBV14	.	few	TRBJ2-1	TGTGCCAGCAGCCCTTACTCGCGGGGCTACAATGAGCAGTTCTTC	CASSPYSRGYNEQFF
TRBV7-2	TRBD1	.	TRBJ2-3	TGTGCCAGCAGCTCCCAGGGGACAGCTACAACAGATACGCAGTATTTT	CASSSQGTATTDTQYF